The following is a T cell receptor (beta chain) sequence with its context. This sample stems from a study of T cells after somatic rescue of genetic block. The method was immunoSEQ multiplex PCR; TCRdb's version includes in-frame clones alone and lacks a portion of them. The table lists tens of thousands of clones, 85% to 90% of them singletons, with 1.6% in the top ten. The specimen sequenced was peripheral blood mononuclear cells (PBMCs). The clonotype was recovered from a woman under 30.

CDR3 sequence (DNA): TGTGCCAGCAGTTTCCTCGGGCCCCCAACCTCGAATGAGCAGTTCTTC. Its translation is CASSFLGPPTSNEQFF. This rearrangement joins TRBV6-5 to TRBJ2-1, with D unclear. The length of the CDR3 is 16 residues. From germline, CDR1 is MNHEY and CDR2 SVGAGI. V was cut by 4 bases and J by 7 bases, with 20 bases left in between.